A single sample is the source of the 29 T cell receptor beta chains below, sequenced in a study of early T cells in non-severe SARS-CoV-2 infection. Using its own MiXCR run on the 5' RACE reads, TCRdb lists one record per CDR3 protein. Of tens of thousands of distinct CDR3 sequences listed, 3.5% to 5.5% are singletons. Source material: whole blood. The receptors were sampled from an adult who was a healthcare worker with PCR-confirmed SARS-CoV-2 infection or an uninfected control (not recorded which).

This clonotype was recorded at least ten times. The chain employs TRBV29-1 and TRBJ2-1, with 12 bases fitting TRBD2. Germline CDR1 and CDR2: SQVTM and ANQGSEA. V shed 7 bases and J 4 bases; nucleotides not matched to a gene: 5. This CDR3 has 14 amino acids. CDR3 DNA: TGCAGCGACCGAACTAGCGGGGGGTACAATGAGCAGTTCTTC. It codes for CSDRTSGGYNEQFF.

This clonotype was detected many times. This sequence joins TRBV6-6 and TRBJ1-5; 8 bases are a match to TRBD1. There are 14 residues in the CDR3. V dropped 6 bases and J dropped 2; count of bases not matched to a gene: 3. CDR1 is MNHNY and CDR2 is SVGAGI in the germline V gene (reference sequence). This CDR3 is CASRETGGNQPQHF. In nucleotides, the CDR3 is TGTGCCAGCAGGGAGACAGGGGGCAATCAGCCCCAGCATTTT.

The rearrangement links TRBV10-2 to TRBJ1-4; no reliable D call. Germline V lookup: CDR1 WSHSY, CDR2 SAAADI. Trimming removed 3 bases at V and 10 bases at J, with 6 bases between. This CDR3 spans 11 amino acids. CDR3 protein: CASSEGLKLFF. DNA for the CDR3: TGCGCCAGCAGTGAAGGGCTAAAACTGTTTTTT.

This clonotype was seen more than once but under ten times. This chain connects TRBV25-1 to TRBJ1-2; D unclear. Germline loops: CDR1 MGHDK, CDR2 SYGVNS. The length of the CDR3 is 15 residues. V was pared by 2 bases and J by 2 bases, with 12 bases between. This CDR3 is CASSELGTENYGYTF. The CDR3 DNA is TGTGCCAGCAGTGAACTCGGTACAGAAAACTATGGCTACACCTTC.

There are a few counts of this clonotype. V gene TRBV3-1 combines with J gene TRBJ2-7; D uncertain. CDR1 is LGHDT and CDR2 is YNNKEL in the germline V gene (reference sequence). The CDR3 runs to 17 residues. With 2 bases removed from V and 4 bases from J, the gap between germline ends came to 21 bases. In DNA, the CDR3 is TGTGCCAGCAGCCAAAGGCCTGAGGCAGGCCTACCTTACGAGCAGTACTTC. Amino acid sequence: CASSQRPEAGLPYEQYF.

This clonotype was counted many times. The rearrangement uses TRBV6-5 and TRBJ2-7; D possibly corresponds to TRBD2 (5 bases). This CDR3 spans 15 amino acids. The germline V gene encodes CDR1 MNHEY and CDR2 SVGAGI. V lost 2 bases to trimming and J lost 0 bases, with 11 bases between them. The CDR3 is CASSYRDSPSYEQYF. Written as DNA, the CDR3 is TGTGCCAGCAGTTACCGGGATTCCCCCTCCTACGAGCAGTACTTC.

This clonotype was seen only a few times. The chain carries TRBV29-1 and TRBJ2-1, with D maybe TRBD2 (6 bases). The CDR3 consists of 15 residues. V dropped 7 bases and J dropped 6 bases, with 22 bases sitting between them. Germline loops: CDR1 SQVTM, CDR2 ANQGSEA. Written as DNA, the CDR3 is TGCAGCGCCGCTGCGCGGGGTGCTCTCTCCAATGAGCAGTTCTTC. Amino acid sequence: CSAAARGALSNEQFF.

This clonotype has a count of ten or more. A read error may produce the germline difference seen at one junction end. This chain joins TRBV7-7 and TRBJ2-3; 7 bases are a match to TRBD2. The CDR3 totals 15 residues. The germline gives CDR1 SSHAT, CDR2 FNYEAQ (reference sequence). The CDR3 here is CASSLGTGGSDTQYF. CDR3 sequence (DNA): TGTGCTAGCAGCTTAGGTACGGGAGGATCGGATACGCAGTATTTT.

Ten or more counts support this clonotype. The chain links TRBV14 to TRBJ2-1; 8 positions match TRBD2. Germline V CDR1 and CDR2: SGHDN, FVKESK. CDR3 length: 15 residues. Trimming took 2 bases from V and 7 from J; bases not matched to a gene: 7. The DNA for the CDR3 is TGTGCCAGCAGCCAAACGGCGGGAGGTGGGAATGAGCAGTTCTTC. It yields the protein CASSQTAGGGNEQFF.

The chain combines TRBV2 with TRBJ2-3; TRBD2 aligns across 14 bases. The V segment lost 0 bases and the J segment 4 bases; nucleotides outside the gene matches: 3. Germline-derived CDR1 and CDR2 are SNHLY and FYNNEI. This CDR3 is 17 amino acids long. The CDR3 sequence is CASSEAGLAGVADTQYF. The CDR3 DNA sequence: TGTGCCAGCAGTGAAGCGGGACTAGCGGGAGTCGCAGATACGCAGTATTTT.

There are many counts of this clonotype. This rearrangement joins TRBV7-3 to TRBJ1-2; TRBD1 matches at 7 bases. With V trimmed by 1 base and J by 2 bases, 4 bases remained unmatched. The CDR3 totals 15 residues. In germline, CDR1 is SGHTA, CDR2 FQGTGA. CDR3 nucleotide sequence: TGTGCCAGCAGCTTAAGAGGGGGCGCGAACTATGGCTACACCTTC. It specifies CASSLRGGANYGYTF. Looking up the rest from reference TRBV7-3 and TRBJ1-2 gives the full variable domain: GAGVSQTPSNKVTEKGKYVELRCDPISGHTALYWYRQSLGQGPEFLIYFQGTGAADDSGLPNDRFFAVRPEGSVSTLKIQRTERGDSAVYLCASSLRGGANYGYTFGSGTRLTVV.

This clonotype was observed many times. The chain carries TRBV5-4 and TRBJ2-1, with 8 bases identical to TRBD2. CDR1 is SGHNT and CDR2 is YYREEE in the germline V gene (reference sequence). The CDR3 has 16 amino acids. With 0 bases clipped from V and 6 bases from J, the junction kept 8 bases outside the gene matches. CDR3 loop: CASSLAAGGLSNEQFF. The CDR3 nucleotides read TGTGCCAGCAGCTTGGCGGCGGGAGGATTGAGCAATGAGCAGTTCTTC.

The table lists this clonotype with a few counts. V gene TRBV6-2 or TRBV6-3 combines with J gene TRBJ1-5, with TRBD1 identical over 7 bases. The CDR3 runs to 15 residues. The V gene end was trimmed by 6 bases and the J gene end by 0 bases; junction bases not matched to a gene: 5. CDR1 and CDR2 from the germline V gene are MNHEY and SVGEGT. The CDR3 loop is CASRRDSPSNQPQHF. Here the CDR3 DNA reads TGTGCCAGCAGAAGGGACAGTCCTAGCAATCAGCCCCAGCATTTT.

This clonotype came up many times. V usage is TRBV14 and J usage is TRBJ2-1, with D unresolved. V was trimmed by 1 base and J by 4 bases, leaving 11 bases between them. There are 15 residues in the CDR3. CDR1 is SGHDN, CDR2 FVKESK, per germline. CDR3: CASSQGFGPYNEQFF. The CDR3 nucleotides read TGTGCCAGCAGCCAAGGTTTCGGACCATACAATGAGCAGTTCTTC.

This clonotype was picked up a small number of times. The chain recombines TRBV20-1 with TRBJ2-7; 8 bases fit TRBD2. CDR1 is DFQATT, CDR2 SNEGSKA, per germline (reference sequence). CDR3 size: 14 residues. V was clipped by 5 bases and J by 4 bases; unmatched bases: 10. The CDR3 DNA reads TGCAGTGCTGGACTAGCTGCCTTTCCGTACGAGCAGTACTTC. Its translation is CSAGLAAFPYEQYF.

This clonotype was recorded at least ten times. This CDR3 reads CASSGLQGAEQFF. In DNA form, the CDR3 reads TGTGCCAGCAGTGGGTTACAGGGGGCTGAGCAGTTCTTC. The chain links TRBV25-1 to TRBJ2-1, with TRBD1 identical over 9 bases. J was trimmed by 9 bases and V by 4 bases; bases with no gene match: 4. This CDR3 region has 13 residues. Germline lookup yields CDR1 MGHDK and CDR2 SYGVNS.

This clonotype was counted at least ten times. The V call is TRBV19, the J call TRBJ1-2, with a possible D match to TRBD1 (5 bases). Trimming stripped 3 bases from V and 4 bases from J, with 12 bases between. Per the germline V gene, CDR1 is LNHDA and CDR2 is SQIVND (reference sequence). The length of the CDR3 is 14 residues. This CDR3 reads CASSIGRAAYGYTF. The CDR3 DNA is TGTGCCAGTAGTATTGGCAGGGCTGCCTATGGCTACACCTTC.

This clonotype appeared many times. The V and J genes are TRBV24-1 and TRBJ2-1; D possibly matches TRBD1 or TRBD2 (5 bases each). V gave up 0 bases and J gave up 4 bases, with 6 bases separating them. In germline, CDR1 is KGHDR, CDR2 SFDVKD. This CDR3 has 14 amino acids. The CDR3 here is CATSDLWGYNEQFF. CDR3 DNA: TGTGCCACCAGTGATTTGTGGGGGTACAATGAGCAGTTCTTC.

This clonotype was counted at least ten times. The chain carries TRBV6-5 and TRBJ2-7; 10 nucleotides line up with TRBD1. The J segment lost 7 bases and the V segment lost 0 bases, leaving 6 bases of the junction unmatched. The CDR3 runs to 15 residues. Germline CDR1 is MNHEY and CDR2 is SVGAGI. CDR3 DNA sequence: TGTGCCAGCAGTTACTCCCGACAGGGGGCAGGGGAGCAGTACTTC. Translating gives CASSYSRQGAGEQYF.

This clonotype was counted many times. This sequence joins TRBV19 and TRBJ2-7; the match to TRBD1 covers 9 bases. Trimming removed 6 bases from V and 0 bases from J; junction bases left unmatched: 6. CDR1 is LNHDA, CDR2 SQIVND, per germline (reference sequence). The CDR3 totals 15 residues. CDR3 nucleotides: TGTGCCAGTAGCACAGGGACAGGGAGCTCCTACGAGCAGTACTTC. Encoded protein: CASSTGTGSSYEQYF.

In its sample, this clonotype was seen a few times. The chain has TRBV12-3 or TRBV12-4 and TRBJ1-2, with a possible D match to TRBD1 (5 bases). V shed 5 bases and J shed 2 bases, with 12 bases lying between them. This CDR3 is 14 amino acids long. In nucleotides, the CDR3 is TGTGCCAGCAGTCCCCAGGACACCAACTATGGCTACACCTTC. Translated, it gives CASSPQDTNYGYTF.

This clonotype has at least ten counts. The CDR3 end shows no conserved phenylalanine or tryptophan, and so a read error is likely. The limits of the CDR3 on the DNA are not certain, so only TCRdb's listed CDR3 is given. The chain has TRBV21-1 and TRBJ2-5; the D call in the table, TRBD1, was not verified against the DNA. TRBV21-1 is flagged as a pseudogene. The CDR3 spans 12 amino acids, including both terminal residues. The chain's CDR3 is CASSKAADRAPP.

The sample holds many counts of this clonotype. This chain uses TRBV19 with TRBJ2-1, with D tentatively TRBD2 (6 bases). V lost 2 bases, J lost 0 bases, and 14 bases lay in between. The germline V gene encodes CDR1 LNHDA and CDR2 SQIVND (reference sequence). The CDR3 runs 17 residues. The CDR3 loop reads CASSIPSAGSSYNEQFF. DNA of the CDR3: TGTGCCAGTAGTATACCCTCCGCCGGGAGCTCCTACAATGAGCAGTTCTTC.

This chain connects TRBV6-1 to TRBJ2-3, with TRBD1 matching 8 bases. Germline loops: CDR1 MNHNS, CDR2 SASEGT. With 4 bases clipped from V and 0 bases from J, the junction kept 0 bases outside the gene matches. CDR3 length: 14 amino acids. The DNA of the CDR3 is TGTGCCAGCAGTGGGACAGGGAGCACAGATACGCAGTATTTT. It translates to CASSGTGSTDTQYF.

This clonotype was recorded many times. This sequence joins TRBV29-1 and TRBJ2-1; 14 bases are shared with TRBD2. CDR3 length: 16 residues. J was trimmed by 8 bases and V by 0 bases; bases with no gene match: 6. CDR1 and CDR2 from the germline V gene are SQVTM and ANQGSEA. The CDR3 DNA reads as TGCAGCGTTGAAGACCCCGGGACTAGCGGGAGACATGAGCAGTTCTTC. This sequence encodes CSVEDPGTSGRHEQFF.

This clonotype occurred many times. The chain recombines TRBV12-3 or TRBV12-4 with TRBJ1-1; 10 bases are a match to TRBD1. Losses at the gene ends were 1 base for V and 4 bases for J; bases not matched to a gene: 3. The CDR3 covers 15 residues. CDR3 DNA sequence: TGTGCCAGCAGTTTAGAAGGGACAGGGGCCACTGAAGCTTTCTTT. Its protein is CASSLEGTGATEAFF.

This clonotype was detected ten times or more. The rearrangement uses TRBV7-6 and TRBJ2-2, with 8 bases matching TRBD2. V dropped 2 bases and J dropped 1; count of bases not matched to a gene: 6. The CDR3 runs 17 residues. The germline V gene encodes CDR1 SGHVS and CDR2 FNYEAQ. Here the CDR3 reads CASSLYATSGNTGELFF. As DNA, the CDR3 is TGTGCCAGCAGCTTATATGCTACTAGCGGGAACACCGGGGAGCTGTTTTTT.

There are many counts of this clonotype. For the CDR3, the DNA is TGTGCCAGCAGTTACTCGTTTGGCCGGTCCGCACAAAATACGCAGTATTTT. Protein sequence: CASSYSFGRSAQNTQYF. V gene TRBV6-2 or TRBV6-3 combines with J gene TRBJ2-3; D is uncertain. Germline V gene data show CDR1 as MNHEY and CDR2 as SVGEGT. Trimming stripped 0 bases from V and 7 bases from J, with 20 bases between. The CDR3 contains 17 residues.

In its sample, this clonotype was seen many times. This chain uses TRBV4-2 with TRBJ1-1, with D unresolved. The CDR3 length is 16 residues. V dropped 0 bases and J dropped 6 bases, with 17 bases sitting between them. Per the germline V gene, CDR1 is LGHNA and CDR2 is YNFKEQ. The CDR3 nucleotides read TGTGCCAGCAGCCAAGATAGGTCCCGCCCGGGCGCTGAAGCTTTCTTT. It yields the protein CASSQDRSRPGAEAFF.